Presented here are 14 T cell receptor beta chains from one specimen sequenced in a study of response to subunit inactivated influenza vaccine. TCRdb called the RT-PCR reads again in MiXCR, with one record for every CDR3 protein. The sample holds about 540,000 distinct CDR3 sequences, approximately 20% seen once. The same data also went into a second study, on T cells expressing NK-cell markers. That source reports: For TCR beta, cDNA was produced by 5'RACE template switching with UMIs.

The sequencing used CD4+ T cells sorted from PBMCs, collected 11 to 12 days after vaccination. These receptors originate from a middle-aged man who received an inactivated influenza vaccine.

This clonotype was observed many times. J is TRBJ2-3 and V is TRBV6-6; perhaps TRBD1 as D (5 bases). CDR1 is MNHNY, CDR2 SVGAGI, per germline (reference sequence). Trimming shortened V by 8 bases and J by 3 bases, and 12 bases separated the two germline ends. There are 13 residues in the CDR3. The CDR3 sequence: CASSLRQTDTQYF. The CDR3 DNA is TGTGCCAGCTCCCTCAGACAGACAGATACGCAGTATTTT.

The chain uses TRBV6-2 or TRBV6-3 and TRBJ2-7, with unresolved D. Germline CDR1 MNHEY, CDR2 SVGEGT. This CDR3 is built from 14 residues. The germline V and J ends were trimmed by 2 bases and 5 bases, with 13 bases remaining between them. The DNA for the CDR3 is TGTGCCAGCAGTTACAGGCAGTTGGACCACGAGCAGTACTTC. Its protein product is CASSYRQLDHEQYF.

This clonotype was detected a few times. The V and J genes are TRBV16 and TRBJ2-1; possible D gene TRBD2, 5 bases. The CDR3 is 17 residues long. The V gene's germline CDR1 is KGHSY and CDR2 FQNENV. Trimming removed 4 bases at V and 6 bases at J, with 22 bases between. CDR3: CASSLKQSRGLGNEQFF. CDR3 DNA: TGTGCCAGCAGCCTCAAACAATCTCGGGGTTTGGGCAATGAGCAGTTCTTC.

The CDR3 DNA reads TGTGCCAGCAGCCAGGGACTAGTGGCTACAAATGAGCAGTTCTTC. As protein: CASSQGLVATNEQFF. The chain carries TRBV7-2 and TRBJ2-1; 8 nucleotides line up with TRBD2. J lost 7 bases, V lost 5 bases, and 10 bases had no gene match. The CDR3 is 15 residues long. Germline V gene data show CDR1 as SGHTA and CDR2 as FQGNSA.

J is TRBJ2-2 and V is TRBV6-5, with 7 bases identical to TRBD1. CDR1 and CDR2 from the germline V gene are MNHEY and SVGAGI. The CDR3 loop spans 15 amino acids. With V trimmed by 4 bases and J by 6 bases, 8 bases remained unmatched. The CDR3 sequence is CASSFPPGQSGELFF. The CDR3 DNA follows: TGTGCCAGCAGTTTTCCGCCGGGACAGTCCGGGGAGCTGTTTTTT.

The chain is built from TRBV10-3 and TRBJ1-6; D is unclear. From germline, CDR1 is ENHRY and CDR2 SYGVKD. The CDR3 length is 13 residues. Between the trimmed V and J ends, which lost 0 bases and 10 bases, there was a span of 7 bases. The CDR3 protein is CAISESRSSPLHF. CDR3 DNA: TGTGCCATCAGTGAGTCGAGGTCCTCACCCCTCCACTTT.

The gene calls are TRBV5-1 and TRBJ1-4; TRBD1 aligns across 9 bases. This CDR3 region has 15 residues. CDR1 is SGHRS and CDR2 is YFSETQ in the germline V gene. With V trimmed by 3 bases and J by 7 bases, 7 bases remained unmatched. The CDR3 DNA reads TGCGCCAGCAGCTGGGGGACAGGGCGGGGTGAAAAACTGTTTTTT. Its translation is CASSWGTGRGEKLFF. Using reference TRBV5-1 and TRBJ1-4 for the parts outside the CDR3, the full variable domain is KAGVTQTPRYLIKTRGQQVTLSCSPISGHRSVSWYQQTPGQGLQFLFEYFSETQRNKGNFPGRFSGRQFSNSRSEMNVSTLELGDSALYLCASSWGTGRGEKLFFGSGTQLSVL.

J is TRBJ2-5 and V is TRBV7-9; 7 bases fit TRBD1. V was pared by 5 bases and J by 7 bases, with 10 bases of the junction left unmatched. CDR1 SEHNR and CDR2 FQNEAQ come from the germline V gene (reference sequence). The CDR3 length is 14 residues. CDR3 residues: CASSLRTGRGTQYF. DNA of the CDR3: TGTGCCAGCAGCCTTCGGACAGGAAGGGGGACCCAGTACTTC.

The V call is TRBV5-1, the J call TRBJ2-5; D remains ambiguous. Germline loops: CDR1 SGHRS, CDR2 YFSETQ. Trimming left V 4 bases short and J 4 bases short, with 14 bases between. The CDR3 spans 14 residues. In DNA, the CDR3 is TGCGCCAGCAGCCGAGGAGAGGTTAGAGAGACCCAGTACTTC. It translates to CASSRGEVRETQYF.

This chain joins TRBV9 and TRBJ1-1; perhaps TRBD1 as D (5 bases). The V and J ends lost 0 bases and 0 bases respectively, with 12 bases between them. Looked up from germline, CDR1 is SGDLS and CDR2 is YYNGEE. CDR3 length: 16 amino acids. The DNA of the CDR3 is TGTGCCAGCAGCGTAGCTACGGGACGGATGAACACTGAAGCTTTCTTT. Translated, it gives CASSVATGRMNTEAFF.

This clonotype came up once. The chain joins TRBV10-1 to TRBJ2-2; a possible D gene is TRBD1 (6 bases). Trimming took 5 bases from V and 5 from J, leaving 12 bases between them. The CDR3 is 14 residues long. The V gene's germline CDR1 is WNHNN and CDR2 SYGVQD (reference sequence). Written as DNA, the CDR3 is TGCGCCAGCAGTTCAGGGGTATGGACCGGGGAGCTGTTTTTT. It codes for CASSSGVWTGELFF.

This clonotype has a count of ten or more. The gene calls are TRBV2 and TRBJ2-3, with D unclear. Germline CDR1 and CDR2: SNHLY and FYNNEI. Trimming stripped 2 bases from V and 1 base from J, with 4 bases between. The CDR3 is made up of 13 amino acids. The CDR3 bases are TGTGCCAGCAGTGAATCGGGCACAGATACGCAGTATTTT. It codes for CASSESGTDTQYF. Full variable domain (outside the CDR3, taken from reference TRBV2 and TRBJ2-3): EPEVTQTPSHQVTQMGQEVILRCVPISNHLYFYWYRQILGQKVEFLVSFYNNEISEKSEIFDDQFSVERPDGSNFTLKIRSTKLEDSAMYFCASSESGTDTQYFGPGTRLTVL.

The rearrangement uses TRBV12-3 or TRBV12-4 and TRBJ2-7; TRBD1 aligns across 10 bases. The CDR3 totals 14 residues. V was pared by 5 bases and J by 10 bases, with 11 bases of the junction left unmatched. CDR3 region: CASSLGQGESSQYF. In DNA, the CDR3 is TGTGCCAGCAGTCTAGGACAGGGGGAGTCGTCCCAGTACTTC.

The chain carries TRBV5-6 and TRBJ2-5; weak D call: TRBD2 (5 bases). From germline, CDR1 is SGHDT and CDR2 YYEEEE. The CDR3 sequence is 14 residues long. Trimming removed 1 base at V and 2 bases at J, with 9 bases between. CDR3 loop: CASSLTRDQETQYF. As DNA, the CDR3 is TGTGCCAGCAGCTTGACCCGGGATCAAGAGACCCAGTACTTC.